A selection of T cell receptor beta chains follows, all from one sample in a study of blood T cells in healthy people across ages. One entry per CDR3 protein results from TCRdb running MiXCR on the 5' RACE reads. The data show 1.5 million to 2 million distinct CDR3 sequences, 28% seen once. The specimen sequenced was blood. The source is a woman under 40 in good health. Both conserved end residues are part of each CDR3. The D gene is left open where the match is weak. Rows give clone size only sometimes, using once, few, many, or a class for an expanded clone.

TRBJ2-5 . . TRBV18 TGTGCCAGCTCGCCACCAGCCCAGACGGAGCAGTACTTC CASSPPAQTEQYF
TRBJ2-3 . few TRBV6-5 TGTGCCAGCAAGGTTTATACAAGTAGCACAGATACGCAGTATTTT CASKVYTSSTDTQYF
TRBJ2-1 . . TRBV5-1 TGCGTCAGCAGCAACCAGGACAGAAACAATGAGCAGTTCTTC CVSSNQDRNNEQFF
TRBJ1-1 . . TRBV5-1 TGCGCCAGCAGCCCCAACCCCTTGACAGGATTCTTGGCTGAAGCTTTCTTT CASSPNPLTGFLAEAFF
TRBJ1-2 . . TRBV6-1 TGTGCCAGCAGTGAAGGGCCATATGGCTACACCTTC CASSEGPYGYTF
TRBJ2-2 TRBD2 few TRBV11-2 TGTGCCAGCAGCCCCCCTAGCGGGAGAAGCACCGGGGAGCTGTTTTTT CASSPPSGRSTGELFF
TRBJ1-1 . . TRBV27 TGTGCCAGCTTTCCGACGGGTATGAACACTGAAGCTTTCTTT CASFPTGMNTEAFF
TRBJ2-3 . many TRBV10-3 TGTGCCGCCGGGACTTCGGGAGATACGCAGTATTTT CAAGTSGDTQYF
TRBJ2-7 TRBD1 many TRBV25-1 TGTGCCAGCACCGGACAGGGGGCTAGGTACGAGCAGTACTTC CASTGQGARYEQYF
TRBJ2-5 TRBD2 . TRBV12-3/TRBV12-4 TGTGCCAGCAGTTTTAGCGGGGGAGAGACCCTGTACTTC CASSFSGGETLYF
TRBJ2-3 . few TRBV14 TGTGCCAGCAGCCCTTATCGTGGGGGCAGCACAGATACGCAGTATTTT CASSPYRGGSTDTQYF
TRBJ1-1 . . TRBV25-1 TGTGCCAGCAGTGACTTGACTTTAGGGGCTTTCTTT CASSDLTLGAFF
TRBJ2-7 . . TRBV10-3 TGTGCCATCAGTGAGTCGACGGGGGCGGACGAGCAGTACTTC CAISESTGADEQYF
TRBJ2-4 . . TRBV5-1 TGCGCCAGCAGCTTGAATCTGCCCGGGGAGCAGTACTTC CASSLNLPGEQYF
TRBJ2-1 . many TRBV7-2 TGTGCCAGCAGCTTAGCCAGTGAGCAGTTCTTC CASSLASEQFF
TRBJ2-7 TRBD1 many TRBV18 TGTGCCAGCTCACCGACCGGGACAGGAATCTCCTACGAGCAGTACTTC CASSPTGTGISYEQYF
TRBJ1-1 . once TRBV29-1 TGCAGCGTTGCCAGCGGGAACACTGAAGCTTTCTTT CSVASGNTEAFF
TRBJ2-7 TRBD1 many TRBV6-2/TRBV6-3 TGTGCCAGCAGTAACCGGGACAGGCGTCGGGAGCAGTACTTC CASSNRDRRREQYF
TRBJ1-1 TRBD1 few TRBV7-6 TGTGCCAGCAGCTTAGAGACAGGGGGGGCAGCTTTCTTT CASSLETGGAAFF
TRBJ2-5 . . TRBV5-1 TGCGCCAGCAGCTTGGGATTATCCAGCAGGGGTGAGACCCAGTACTTC CASSLGLSSRGETQYF
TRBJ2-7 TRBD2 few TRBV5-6 TGTGCCAGCAGCTTATCGGTAGCGGGGGGCTTCTTCTCCTACGAGCAGTACTTC CASSLSVAGGFFSYEQYF
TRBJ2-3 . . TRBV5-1 TGCGCCAGCAGCTTGTGGTTCGGAGAAGGTACGCAGTATTTT CASSLWFGEGTQYF
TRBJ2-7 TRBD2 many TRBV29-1 TGCAGCGTTGAACTAGCGGGGGCCTACGAGCAGTACTTC CSVELAGAYEQYF
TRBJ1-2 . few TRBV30 TGTGCCTGGAGTGTTGACTTGAACTATGGCTACACCTTC CAWSVDLNYGYTF
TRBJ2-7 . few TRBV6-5 TGTGCCAGCAGTTACGGCGACCCCCCCCCTTACGAGCAGTACTTC CASSYGDPPPYEQYF
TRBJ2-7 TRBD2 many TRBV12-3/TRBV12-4 TGTGCCAGCAGTCCTGGGGTTAGCGGGATATACGAGCAGTACTTC CASSPGVSGIYEQYF
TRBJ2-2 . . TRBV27 TGTGCCAGCAGGGGTAGGGTAAACACCGGGGAGCTGTTTTTT CASRGRVNTGELFF
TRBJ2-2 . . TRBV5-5 TGTGCCAGCAGCTCCCGCGCTATCCAGGGGTCCGGGGAGCTGTTTTTT CASSSRAIQGSGELFF
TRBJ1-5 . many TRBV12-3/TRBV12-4 TGTGCCAGCCAAGGGGGAGCCAATCAGCCCCAGCATTTT CASQGGANQPQHF
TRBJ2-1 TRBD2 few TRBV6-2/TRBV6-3 TGTGCCAGCAGTTGGCGGACTAGCGGGAGGAATGAGCAGTTCTTC CASSWRTSGRNEQFF
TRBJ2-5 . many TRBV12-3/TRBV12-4 TGTGCCAGCGGGGCAGGGGAACAGGGGACCCAGTACTTC CASGAGEQGTQYF
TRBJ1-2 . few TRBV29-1 TGCGGCGTTCCCGGAAGGGTGGCCGTCTATGGCTACACCTTC CGVPGRVAVYGYTF
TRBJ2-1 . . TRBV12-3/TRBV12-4 TGTGCCAGCAGTCGGCTTGTGACGGGAGCTTACGATGAGCAGTTCTTC CASSRLVTGAYDEQFF
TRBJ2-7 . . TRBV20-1 TGCAGTGCCATCGACTTGGACGAGCAGTACTTC CSAIDLDEQYF
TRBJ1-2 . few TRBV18 TGTGCCAGCTCACCCGACTCTTTTTCTAACTATGGCTACACCTTC CASSPDSFSNYGYTF
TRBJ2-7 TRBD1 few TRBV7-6 TGTGCCAGCAGCCCCGGGACAGTTAGACCCTACGAGCAGTACTTC CASSPGTVRPYEQYF
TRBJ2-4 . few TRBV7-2 TGTGCCAGCAGCTTAGTAGACACTGCCGTCAGGTACTTC CASSLVDTAVRYF
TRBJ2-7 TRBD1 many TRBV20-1 TGCAGTGCTAGAGATAGGACAGGGGGCACCTACGAGCAGTACTTC CSARDRTGGTYEQYF
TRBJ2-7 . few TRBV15 TGTGCCACCAGCAGAGAAAGGCAGGGATCCTACGAGCAGTACTTC CATSRERQGSYEQYF
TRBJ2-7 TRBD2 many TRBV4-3 TGCGCCAGCAGCCAGTCCGTGGCGGGAGGACCCTACGAGCAGTACTTC CASSQSVAGGPYEQYF
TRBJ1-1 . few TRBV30 TGTGCCTGGAGCCTGGCGGGGCCACTCACTGAAGCTTTCTTT CAWSLAGPLTEAFF
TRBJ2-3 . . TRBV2 TGTGCCAGCACGGGGGGCCTGTCTTATACGCAGTATTTT CASTGGLSYTQYF
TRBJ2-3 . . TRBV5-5 TGTGCCAGCAGCCTCGACTGGAGTGGCACAGATACGCAGTATTTT CASSLDWSGTDTQYF
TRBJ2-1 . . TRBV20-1 TGCAGTGCTAGGGGATTAGCGAGGGAGCCAAATGAGCAGTTCTTC CSARGLAREPNEQFF
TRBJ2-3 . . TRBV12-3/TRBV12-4 TGTGCCAGCAGTTTAGTCAGGGAACGCACAGATACGCAGTATTTT CASSLVRERTDTQYF
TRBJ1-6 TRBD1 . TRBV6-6 TGTGCCAGCAGCCGGGACAGGGATGCCTATAATTCACCCCTCCACTTT CASSRDRDAYNSPLHF
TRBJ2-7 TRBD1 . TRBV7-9 TGTGCCAGCAGCCCAAAGGGACAGATCGACTCTTACGAGCAGTACTTC CASSPKGQIDSYEQYF
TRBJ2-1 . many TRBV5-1 TGCGCCAGCAGCTTGGAGGGGCTAGAAAACAATGAGCAGTTCTTC CASSLEGLENNEQFF
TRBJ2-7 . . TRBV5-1 TGCGCCAGCAGCCTTCTTTATCGTGAGGCCTACGAGCAGTACTTC CASSLLYREAYEQYF
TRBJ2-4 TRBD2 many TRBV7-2 TGTGCCAGCAGCCCCCTCGGGGGACTAGTCGATACCATTCAGTACTTC CASSPLGGLVDTIQYF
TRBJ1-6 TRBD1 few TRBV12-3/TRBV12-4 TGTGCCAGCACGGCCGGGACAGGGATTAAGGCCCTCCACTTT CASTAGTGIKALHF
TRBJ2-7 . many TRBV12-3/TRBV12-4 TGTGCCAGCAGGGCAGACTACTACGAGCAGTACTTC CASRADYYEQYF
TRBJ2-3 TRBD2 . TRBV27 TGTGCCAGCAGTTCCCCTCGACTAGCGGAGACCACAGATACGCAGTATTTT CASSSPRLAETTDTQYF
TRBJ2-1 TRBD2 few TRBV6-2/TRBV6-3 TGTGCCAGCAGTTCCCTACTAGCGGGAGTCTGGAATGAGCAGTTCTTC CASSSLLAGVWNEQFF
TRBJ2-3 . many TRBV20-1 TGCAGTGCTAACATGCTGACCGATCGCACAGATACGCAGTATTTT CSANMLTDRTDTQYF
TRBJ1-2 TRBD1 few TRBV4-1 TGCGCCAGCAGCCAAGCGGAGACAGGGGAAGGGTATGGCTACACCTTC CASSQAETGEGYGYTF
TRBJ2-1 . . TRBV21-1 TGTGCCAGCATCCCGAGGGCGGGGAGAGTAGAAGACAATGAGCAGTTCTTC CASIPRAGRVEDNEQFF
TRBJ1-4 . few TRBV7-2 TGTGCCAGCAGACAGACAGGTCAGACTAATGAAAAACTGTTTTTT CASRQTGQTNEKLFF
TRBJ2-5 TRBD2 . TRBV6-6 TGTGCCAGCAGTTACCGGTCTAGCGGGGTAGGGGTAGAGACCCAGTACTTC CASSYRSSGVGVETQYF